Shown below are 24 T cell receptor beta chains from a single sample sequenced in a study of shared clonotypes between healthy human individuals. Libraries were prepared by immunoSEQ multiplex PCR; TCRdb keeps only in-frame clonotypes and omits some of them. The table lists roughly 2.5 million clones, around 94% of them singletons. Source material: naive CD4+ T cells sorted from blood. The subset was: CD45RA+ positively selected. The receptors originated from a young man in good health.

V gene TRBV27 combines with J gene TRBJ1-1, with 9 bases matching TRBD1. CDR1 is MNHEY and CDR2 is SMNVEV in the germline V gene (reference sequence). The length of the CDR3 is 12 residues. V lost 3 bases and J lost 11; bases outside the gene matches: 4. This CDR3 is CASSLDRGPAFF. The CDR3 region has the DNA TGTGCCAGCAGTTTGGACAGGGGTCCCGCTTTCTTT.

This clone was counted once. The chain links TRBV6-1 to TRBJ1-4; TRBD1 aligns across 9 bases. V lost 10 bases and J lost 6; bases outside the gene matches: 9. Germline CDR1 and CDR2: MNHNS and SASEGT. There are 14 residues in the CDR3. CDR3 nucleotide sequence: TGTGCCACGCGGGAGGACAGGGGTCATGAAAAACTGTTTTTT. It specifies CATREDRGHEKLFF.

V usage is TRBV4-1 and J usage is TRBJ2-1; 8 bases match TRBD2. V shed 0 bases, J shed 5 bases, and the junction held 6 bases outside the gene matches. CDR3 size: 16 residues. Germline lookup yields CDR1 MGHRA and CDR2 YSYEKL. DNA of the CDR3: TGCGCCAGCAGCCAAGAGTCTAGCGGGTCGGACAATGAGCAGTTCTTC. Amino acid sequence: CASSQESSGSDNEQFF.

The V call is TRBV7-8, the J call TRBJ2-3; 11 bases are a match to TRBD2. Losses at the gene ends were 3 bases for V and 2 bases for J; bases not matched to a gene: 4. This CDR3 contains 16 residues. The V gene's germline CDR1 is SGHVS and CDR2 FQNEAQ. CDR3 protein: CASSLETSGTTDTQYF. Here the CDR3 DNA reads TGTGCCAGCAGCTTGGAGACTAGCGGGACCACAGATACGCAGTATTTT.

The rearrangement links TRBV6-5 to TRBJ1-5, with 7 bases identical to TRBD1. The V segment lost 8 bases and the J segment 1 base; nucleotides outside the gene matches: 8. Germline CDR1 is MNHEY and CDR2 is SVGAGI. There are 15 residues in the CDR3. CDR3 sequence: CASGQGGVSNQPQHF. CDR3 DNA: TGTGCCAGCGGCCAGGGGGGGGTGAGCAATCAGCCCCAGCATTTT.

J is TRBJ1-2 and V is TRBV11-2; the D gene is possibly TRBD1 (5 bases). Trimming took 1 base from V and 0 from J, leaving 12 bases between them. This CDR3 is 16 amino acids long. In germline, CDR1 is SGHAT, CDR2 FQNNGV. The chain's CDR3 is CASSLAGGRANYGYTF. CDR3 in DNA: TGTGCCAGCAGCTTAGCTGGGGGAAGAGCTAACTATGGCTACACCTTC.

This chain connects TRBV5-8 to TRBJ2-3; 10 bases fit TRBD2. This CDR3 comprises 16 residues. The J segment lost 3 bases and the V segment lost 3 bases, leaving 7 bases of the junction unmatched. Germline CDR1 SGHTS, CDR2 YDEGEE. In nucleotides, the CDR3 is TGTGCCAGCAGCTCTAGCGGGAGATCTCGTACAGATACGCAGTATTTT. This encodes CASSSSGRSRTDTQYF.

The CDR3 reads CASSLDAAGSGNTIYF. The CDR3 DNA reads TGCGCCAGCAGCTTGGACGCAGCCGGCTCTGGAAACACCATATATTTT. The chain links TRBV5-1 to TRBJ1-3; D gene ambiguous. Germline CDR1 is SGHRS and CDR2 is YFSETQ. The CDR3 is made up of 16 amino acids. Deletions cut 0 bases from V and 0 bases from J, with 10 bases between.

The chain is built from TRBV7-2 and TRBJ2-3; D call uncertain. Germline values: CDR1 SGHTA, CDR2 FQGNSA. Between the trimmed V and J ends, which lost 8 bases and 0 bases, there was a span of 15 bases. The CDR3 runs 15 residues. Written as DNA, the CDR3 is TGTGCCAGCTTGAACCAGGTGACTAGCACAGATACGCAGTATTTT. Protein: CASLNQVTSTDTQYF.

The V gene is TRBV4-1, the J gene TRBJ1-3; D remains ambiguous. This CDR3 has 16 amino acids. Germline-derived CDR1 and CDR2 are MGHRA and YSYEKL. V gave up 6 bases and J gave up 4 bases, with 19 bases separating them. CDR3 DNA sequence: TGCGCCAGCAGTTCTTCTTTGGTCTCAAAAGGAAACACCATATATTTT. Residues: CASSSSLVSKGNTIYF.

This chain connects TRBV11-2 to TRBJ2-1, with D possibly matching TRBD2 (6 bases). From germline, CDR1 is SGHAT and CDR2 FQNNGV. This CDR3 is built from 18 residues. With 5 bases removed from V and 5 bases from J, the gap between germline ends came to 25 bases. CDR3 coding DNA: TGTGCCAGCAGCAGGACAATTACCTCGGGGAGGCTAGACAATGAGCAGTTCTTC. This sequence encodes CASSRTITSGRLDNEQFF.

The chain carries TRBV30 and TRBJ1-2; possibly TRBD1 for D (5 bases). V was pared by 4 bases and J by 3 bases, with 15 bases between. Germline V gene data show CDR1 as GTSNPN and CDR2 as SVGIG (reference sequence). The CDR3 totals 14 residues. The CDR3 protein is CAWIGRGRDYGYTF. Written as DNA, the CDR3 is TGTGCCTGGATCGGTCGGGGGAGGGACTATGGCTACACCTTC.

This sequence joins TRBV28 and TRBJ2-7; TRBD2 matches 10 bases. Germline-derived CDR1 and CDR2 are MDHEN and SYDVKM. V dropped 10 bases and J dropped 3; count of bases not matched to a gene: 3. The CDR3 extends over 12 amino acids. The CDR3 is CATGLANYEQYF. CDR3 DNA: TGTGCCACGGGACTAGCGAACTACGAGCAGTACTTC.

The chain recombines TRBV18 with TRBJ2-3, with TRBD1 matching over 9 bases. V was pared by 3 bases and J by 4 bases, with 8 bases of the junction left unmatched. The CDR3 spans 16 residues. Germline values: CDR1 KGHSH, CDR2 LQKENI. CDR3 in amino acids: CASSPLRDRVADTQYF. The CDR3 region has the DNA TGTGCCAGCTCACCGTTACGGGACAGGGTGGCAGATACGCAGTATTTT.

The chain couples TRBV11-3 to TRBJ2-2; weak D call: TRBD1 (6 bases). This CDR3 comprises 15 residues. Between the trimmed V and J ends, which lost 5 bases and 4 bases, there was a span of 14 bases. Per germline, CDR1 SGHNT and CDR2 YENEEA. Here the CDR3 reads CASSPTGSGTGELFF. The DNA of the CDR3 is TGTGCCAGCAGCCCTACAGGGTCGGGCACCGGGGAGCTGTTTTTT.

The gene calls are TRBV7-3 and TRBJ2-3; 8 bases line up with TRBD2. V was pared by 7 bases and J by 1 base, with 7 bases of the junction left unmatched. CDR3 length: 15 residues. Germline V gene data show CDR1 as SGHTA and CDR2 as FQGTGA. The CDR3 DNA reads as TGTGCCAGCACCGAAACGGGGGGGCGCACAGATACGCAGTATTTT. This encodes CASTETGGRTDTQYF. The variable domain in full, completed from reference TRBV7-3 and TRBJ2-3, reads GAGVSQTPSNKVTEKGKYVELRCDPISGHTALYWYRQSLGQGPEFLIYFQGTGAADDSGLPNDRFFAVRPEGSVSTLKIQRTERGDSAVYLCASTETGGRTDTQYFGPGTRLTVL.

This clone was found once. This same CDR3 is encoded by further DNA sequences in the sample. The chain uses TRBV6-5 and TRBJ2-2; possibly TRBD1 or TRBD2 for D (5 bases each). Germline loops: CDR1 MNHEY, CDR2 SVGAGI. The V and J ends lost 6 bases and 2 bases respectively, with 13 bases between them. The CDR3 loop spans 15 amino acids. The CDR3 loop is CASSPGTSNTGELFF. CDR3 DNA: TGTGCCAGCAGCCCCGGGACCTCAAACACCGGGGAGCTGTTTTTT.

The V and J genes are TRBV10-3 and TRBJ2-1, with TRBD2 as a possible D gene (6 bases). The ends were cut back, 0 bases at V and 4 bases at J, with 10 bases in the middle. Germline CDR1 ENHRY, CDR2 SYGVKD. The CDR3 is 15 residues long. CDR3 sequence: CAISESGGEYNEQFF. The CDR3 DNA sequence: TGTGCCATCAGTGAGTCCGGGGGAGAATACAATGAGCAGTTCTTC.

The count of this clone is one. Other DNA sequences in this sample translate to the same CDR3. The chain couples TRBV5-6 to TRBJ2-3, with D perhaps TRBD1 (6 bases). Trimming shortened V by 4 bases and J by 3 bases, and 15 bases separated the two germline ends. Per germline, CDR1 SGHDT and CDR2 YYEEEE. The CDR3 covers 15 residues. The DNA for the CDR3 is TGTGCCAGCAGCCCCACAGGGAGAGGGACAGATACGCAGTATTTT. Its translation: CASSPTGRGTDTQYF.

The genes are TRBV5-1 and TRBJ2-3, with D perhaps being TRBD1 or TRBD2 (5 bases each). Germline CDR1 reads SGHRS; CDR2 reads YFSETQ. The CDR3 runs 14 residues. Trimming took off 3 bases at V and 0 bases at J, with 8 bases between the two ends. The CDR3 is CASSYWDSTDTQYF. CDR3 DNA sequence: TGCGCCAGCAGCTACTGGGACAGCACAGATACGCAGTATTTT.

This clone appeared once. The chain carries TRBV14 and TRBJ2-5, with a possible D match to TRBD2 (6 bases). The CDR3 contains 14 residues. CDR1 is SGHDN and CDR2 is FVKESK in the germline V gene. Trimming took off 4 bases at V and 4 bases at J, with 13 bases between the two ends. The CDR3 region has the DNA TGTGCCAGCAGCCCGGACTATCTTCTAGAGACCCAGTACTTC. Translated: CASSPDYLLETQYF.

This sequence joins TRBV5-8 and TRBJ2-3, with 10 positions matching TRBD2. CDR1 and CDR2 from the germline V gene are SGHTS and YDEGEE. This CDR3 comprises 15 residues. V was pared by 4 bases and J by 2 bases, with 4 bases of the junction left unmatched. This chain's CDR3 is CASSPGLADTDTQYF. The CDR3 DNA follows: TGTGCCAGCAGCCCAGGACTAGCGGACACAGATACGCAGTATTTT.

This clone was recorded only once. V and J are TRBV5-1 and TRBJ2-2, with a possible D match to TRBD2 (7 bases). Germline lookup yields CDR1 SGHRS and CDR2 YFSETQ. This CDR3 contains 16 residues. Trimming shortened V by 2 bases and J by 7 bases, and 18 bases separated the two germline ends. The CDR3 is CASSLHLGGRNGELFF. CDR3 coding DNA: TGCGCCAGCAGCTTACATCTCGGGGGGCGCAACGGGGAGCTGTTTTTT.

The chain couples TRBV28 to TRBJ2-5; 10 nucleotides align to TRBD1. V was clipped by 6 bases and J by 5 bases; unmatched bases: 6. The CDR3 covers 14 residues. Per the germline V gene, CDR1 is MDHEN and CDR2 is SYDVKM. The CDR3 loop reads CASRLTGGDETQYF. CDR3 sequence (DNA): TGTGCCAGCAGATTGACAGGGGGCGACGAGACCCAGTACTTC.